This entry is about one T cell receptor beta chain. The CDR3 loop spans 14 amino acids. Germline-derived CDR1 and CDR2 are MDHEN and SYDVKM. The ends lost 5 bases at V and 8 bases at J; junction bases unmatched: 4. The RNA input was 0.5 to 1 ug, and it was reverse transcribed with random hexamers. The amplification used immunoSEQ multiplex PCR on TCR beta CDR3; it spanned 54 Vbeta and 13 Jbeta. TCRdb ran MiXCR on the immunoSEQ multiplex PCR reads and lists one entry per CDR3 protein. The table has approximately 170,000 distinct CDR3 sequences, around 92% seen once. The record originates from a study of CD8 T cells in Susac syndrome.

The TCR comes from a human donor in good health. This chain uses TRBV28 with TRBJ1-4, with 11 bases fitting TRBD1. The sequencing input was CD4+ T cells from PBMCs. CDR3 coding DNA: TGTGCCAGCAGTCGGACAGGGGGCTGGGAAAAACTGTTTTTT. Its translation is CASSRTGGWEKLFF.